The 21 T cell receptor beta chains below were found in one sample sequenced in a study of CXCR3 chemokines and chemotherapy response in bladder cancer. TCRdb used MiXCR to reprocess the PCR reads, holding one entry per CDR3 protein. The sample records just over 2,000 distinct CDR3 sequences, over 15% being singletons. Collection of the sample occurred from a patient whose treatment included neoadjuvant chemotherapy. Receptors originate from a human donor with bladder cancer that responded to neoadjuvant chemotherapy.

In its sample, this clonotype ranks as medium-sized. The chain is built from TRBV6-5 and TRBJ1-2; D unclear. V was cut by 6 bases and J by 7 bases, with 15 bases left in between. Germline V gene data show CDR1 as MNHEY and CDR2 as SVGAGI. This CDR3 spans 13 amino acids. The CDR3 loop is CASRERGSGGYTF. In nucleotides, the CDR3 is TGTGCCAGCAGGGAAAGAGGTTCTGGTGGCTACACCTTC.

This clonotype is medium-sized (0.01 to 0.1%) in the sample. This sequence joins TRBV9 and TRBJ2-1; D call uncertain. V lost 0 bases to trimming and J lost 8 bases, with 9 bases between them. Germline CDR1 and CDR2: SGDLS and YYNGEE. The CDR3 contains 13 residues. The CDR3: CASSVDRLDEQFF. CDR3 coding DNA: TGTGCCAGCAGCGTAGATCGCTTGGATGAGCAGTTCTTC.

V and J are TRBV20-1 and TRBJ2-2; D possibly corresponds to TRBD2 (6 bases). This CDR3 spans 13 amino acids. Germline V gene data show CDR1 as DFQATT and CDR2 as SNEGSKA (reference sequence). Between the trimmed V and J ends, which lost 4 bases and 9 bases, there was a span of 15 bases. The CDR3: CSANGGTNRELFF. DNA for the CDR3: TGCAGTGCTAATGGGGGGACCAACAGGGAGCTGTTTTTT.

This clonotype showed up many times. The chain combines TRBV28 with TRBJ1-2, with D hard to call. Trimming left V 2 bases short and J 3 bases short, with 16 bases between. The CDR3 has 16 amino acids. Per the germline V gene, CDR1 is MDHEN and CDR2 is SYDVKM. For the CDR3, the DNA is TGTGCCAGCAGTTTAATCTCGAGCACCACCTACTATGGCTACACCTTC. Its protein is CASSLISSTTYYGYTF.

By proportion, this clonotype is medium-sized. The V gene is TRBV6-6, the J gene TRBJ2-5; 7 bases are shared with TRBD1. The CDR3 sequence is 14 residues long. Germline V gives CDR1 MNHNY, CDR2 SVGAGI (reference sequence). After removal of 7 bases from V and 5 bases from J, the junction contained 10 bases not matched to a gene. The CDR3 reads CASTTTGSEETQYF. The CDR3 coding sequence is TGTGCCAGCACCACGACAGGGAGCGAGGAGACCCAGTACTTC.

The chain joins TRBV5-6 to TRBJ2-3; 7 positions agree with TRBD2. Germline V gene lookup returns CDR1 SGHDT and CDR2 YYEEEE. J lost 6 bases, V lost 0 bases, and 7 bases had no gene match. The CDR3 loop spans 15 amino acids. This CDR3 reads CASSLAGGSGDTQYF. The CDR3 nucleotides read TGTGCCAGCAGCTTGGCCGGCGGGAGTGGTGATACGCAGTATTTT.

By share, this clonotype ranks as medium-sized. The CDR3 loop reads CSVREERGDYEQYF. CDR3 nucleotide sequence: TGCAGCGTTCGGGAGGAGCGGGGGGACTACGAGCAGTACTTC. The rearrangement joins TRBV29-1 to TRBJ2-7; 9 bases line up with TRBD2. This CDR3 comprises 14 residues. J lost 3 bases, V lost 5 bases, and 8 bases had no gene match. From germline, CDR1 is SQVTM and CDR2 ANQGSEA.

This clonotype was seen many times. The rearrangement links TRBV2 to TRBJ2-4; D remains unclear. Germline V gives CDR1 SNHLY, CDR2 FYNNEI. The CDR3 is 16 residues long. The V gene lost 0 bases and the J gene lost 0 bases, with 9 bases spanning the gap. CDR3 sequence reads: CASSEAWPLAKNIQYF. The CDR3, as DNA: TGTGCCAGCAGTGAAGCGTGGCCCCTAGCCAAAAACATTCAGTACTTC.

The chain employs TRBV14 and TRBJ2-3, with TRBD2 as a possible D gene (5 bases). CDR1 is SGHDN and CDR2 is FVKESK in the germline V gene. The CDR3 contains 15 residues. V was trimmed by 4 bases and J by 4 bases, leaving 15 bases between them. The CDR3 DNA reads TGTGCCAGCAGCCGCCCCTCCCTAGCAGCAGATACGCAGTATTTT. This codes for CASSRPSLAADTQYF.

A remark on this clonotype: One base separates it from a far larger clone, so it is likely a read error. The rearrangement uses TRBV7-3 and TRBJ2-7; 9 bases line up with TRBD2. The V gene end was trimmed by 5 bases and the J gene end by 7 bases; junction bases not matched to a gene: 12. The V gene's germline CDR1 is SGHTA and CDR2 FQGTGA. This CDR3 contains 15 residues. The CDR3 coding sequence is TGTGCCAGCAGCGCCACTAGCGGGTCTTACAATGAGCAGTACTTC. Translated, it gives CASSATSGSYNEQYF.

This clonotype is judged medium-sized. V usage is TRBV6-6 and J usage is TRBJ2-1, with 11 bases fitting TRBD1. The length of the CDR3 is 16 residues. V was pared by 4 bases and J by 10 bases, with 12 bases of the junction left unmatched. Germline CDR1 is MNHNY and CDR2 is SVGAGI (reference sequence). CDR3 sequence (DNA): TGTGCCAGCAGTTCGGGCCCGGGACAGGGGGGTGGAGAGCAGTTCTTC. Protein product: CASSSGPGQGGGEQFF.

This clonotype was counted many times. This chain joins TRBV7-9 and TRBJ1-2; D gene unclear. The V end was cut by 5 bases, the J end by 4 bases, with 17 bases between. Germline V gives CDR1 SEHNR, CDR2 FQNEAQ (reference sequence). The length of the CDR3 is 15 residues. The CDR3 DNA follows: TGTGCCAGCAGCCAAGCTGCCGGGGAAGTCTATGGCTACACCTTC. This encodes CASSQAAGEVYGYTF.

Notes on this clonotype: Since the CDR3 does not end with the conserved phenylalanine or tryptophan, this likely comes from a read error. No DNA is shown, since the ends of the CDR3 on it are uncertain; the CDR3 is the one TCRdb lists. J is TRBJ1-1 and V is TRBV25-1; the table's D gene call, TRBD1, was not cross checked with the DNA. 13 amino acids form the CDR3, both terminal residues included. Germline V gene lookup returns CDR1 MGHDK and CDR2 SYGVNS. Here the CDR3 reads CASTYPSTGEAFY.

This chain uses TRBV6-2 or TRBV6-3 with TRBJ2-7; TRBD1 agrees at 8 bases. This CDR3 is 16 amino acids long. Germline trimming cut 2 bases from V and 5 bases from J; bases unmatched to any gene: 11. Germline-derived CDR1 and CDR2 are MNHEY and SVGEGT. CDR3 loop: CASSYDGTGPRNEQYF. In DNA form, the CDR3 reads TGTGCCAGCAGTTACGACGGGACAGGACCCCGGAACGAGCAGTACTTC.

By share, this clonotype counts as medium-sized. V and J are TRBV19 and TRBJ1-5, with TRBD1 as a possible D gene (5 bases). This CDR3 is 15 amino acids long. V was shortened by 6 bases and J by 0 bases, with 12 bases between the two germline ends. CDR1 is LNHDA and CDR2 is SQIVND in the germline V gene (reference sequence). The CDR3 loop is CASRAGIGSNQPQHF. CDR3 in DNA: TGTGCCAGTAGAGCAGGGATCGGTAGCAATCAGCCCCAGCATTTT.

In its sample, this clonotype ranks as medium-sized. The CDR3 loop is CASSPRTGLSSYEQYF. The CDR3 DNA reads TGTGCCAGCAGTCCGCGGACAGGGCTTAGCTCCTACGAGCAGTACTTC. The rearrangement links TRBV6-6 to TRBJ2-7, with TRBD1 matching over 8 bases. The trim removed 5 bases at V and 0 bases at J, leaving 9 bases unmatched. Per germline, CDR1 MNHNY and CDR2 SVGAGI (reference sequence). CDR3 length equals 16 residues.

By share, this clonotype ranks as medium-sized (0.01 to 0.1%). CDR3 amino acids: CASSLDSGRTQYF. DNA for the CDR3: TGTGCCAGCAGCTTAGATTCGGGTAGGACCCAGTACTTC. V and J are TRBV11-2 and TRBJ2-5; D is unresolved. Germline V gives CDR1 SGHAT, CDR2 FQNNGV. The CDR3 contains 13 residues. V lost 0 bases and J 7 bases, leaving 9 bases between the germline ends.

The chain uses TRBV20-1 and TRBJ1-5, with 7 nucleotides matching TRBD1. The CDR3 is 13 amino acids. Germline lookup yields CDR1 DFQATT and CDR2 SNEGSKA (reference sequence). CDR3 coding DNA: TGCAGCGGGAGACAGGGAATCAATCAGCCCCAGCATTTT. Its protein is CSGRQGINQPQHF.

The CDR3 DNA is TGTGCCAGCAGTTCCCGGGACTCCGAGAACTACGAGCAGTACTTC. This translates into CASSSRDSENYEQYF. The J gene is TRBJ2-7, the V gene TRBV28; D might be TRBD2 (6 bases). CDR1 is MDHEN and CDR2 is SYDVKM in the germline V gene. This CDR3 has 15 amino acids. V lost 4 bases, J lost 3 bases, and 16 bases lay in between.

A remark on this clonotype: A far bigger clonotype differs at one base, so this is likely a read error. V gene TRBV6-6 combines with J gene TRBJ2-7; 8 bases fit TRBD1. CDR1 and CDR2 (germline): MNHNY, SVGAGI (reference sequence). With V trimmed by 0 bases and J by 7 bases, 11 bases remained unmatched. The CDR3 runs 16 residues. The CDR3 here is CASSYSFQGAGDEQYF. DNA of the CDR3: TGTGCCAGCAGTTACTCGTTCCAGGGGGCGGGCGATGAGCAGTACTTC.

This clonotype rates as medium-sized (0.01 to 0.1%). The rearrangement joins TRBV19 to TRBJ2-7, with 9 nucleotides matching TRBD2. The CDR3 is 15 amino acids. V was pared by 5 bases and J by 1 base, with 6 bases of the junction left unmatched. Germline CDR1 is LNHDA and CDR2 is SQIVND (reference sequence). Written as DNA, the CDR3 is TGTGCCAGTAGTCAGACTAGCGGTCGGTCCTACGAGCAGTACTTC. Its translation: CASSQTSGRSYEQYF.